These T cell receptor beta chains were read from a single sample in a study of blood T cell repertoires in COVID-19. The protocol was immunoSEQ multiplex PCR, while the TCRdb copy is restricted to in-frame clones and leaves out a portion. This table has approximately 260,000 clones, around four fifths appearing once. Sequences were obtained from peripheral blood. All receptors come from a woman between 40 and 55 years old with active or convalescent COVID-19. The CDR3 runs from the conserved cysteine through the conserved F or W. The D gene is left open where the match is weak. Clone size, where shown, is once, few, many, or a class for clones that have expanded.

v_call: TRBV5-1
d_call: .
clone_size: once
j_call: TRBJ2-1
cdr3_nt: TGCGCCAGCAGCTCCCGCCCGGGCGTGGGGCAGGCGTATGAGCAGTTCTTC
cdr3_aa: CASSSRPGVGQAYEQFF

v_call: TRBV5-1
d_call: .
clone_size: .
j_call: TRBJ1-2
cdr3_nt: TGCGCCAGCAGCTTGGGGGCTCGAGGCTACACCTTC
cdr3_aa: CASSLGARGYTF

v_call: TRBV3-1/TRBV3-2
d_call: .
clone_size: .
j_call: TRBJ2-3
cdr3_nt: TGTGCCAGCAGCCAAGGAGGGATTAGGGACACAGATACGCAGTATTTT
cdr3_aa: CASSQGGIRDTDTQYF

v_call: TRBV12-3/TRBV12-4
d_call: TRBD1
clone_size: few
j_call: TRBJ2-1
cdr3_nt: TGTGCCAGCAGTCCCGGACAGGGTCATGAGCAGTTCTTC
cdr3_aa: CASSPGQGHEQFF

v_call: TRBV19
d_call: .
clone_size: .
j_call: TRBJ1-1
cdr3_nt: TGTGCCAGTAACCCGGGACAGAACACTGAAGCTTTCTTT
cdr3_aa: CASNPGQNTEAFF

v_call: TRBV28
d_call: TRBD1
clone_size: once
j_call: TRBJ1-2
cdr3_nt: TGTGCCAGCGGGGCGACAGGGGCGAGAGGTGGCTACACCTTC
cdr3_aa: CASGATGARGGYTF

v_call: TRBV21-1
d_call: .
clone_size: many
j_call: TRBJ1-3
cdr3_nt: TGTGCCAGCAGCAAAGGGATATTGGTCAGGGGTACTGGAAACACCATATATTTT
cdr3_aa: CASSKGILVRGTGNTIYF

v_call: TRBV5-6
d_call: TRBD1
clone_size: .
j_call: TRBJ2-7
cdr3_nt: TGTGCCAGCAGCGGAGACAGGGGGTTGTACGAGCAGTACTTC
cdr3_aa: CASSGDRGLYEQYF

v_call: TRBV19
d_call: TRBD1
clone_size: .
j_call: TRBJ1-2
cdr3_nt: TGTGCCAGTAGTACATCAACAGGGGGCGCGTATGGCTACACCTTC
cdr3_aa: CASSTSTGGAYGYTF

v_call: TRBV29-1
d_call: .
clone_size: .
j_call: TRBJ1-1
cdr3_nt: TGCAGCGTTGAGACAGGACCGTCGGGCACTGAAGCTTTCTTT
cdr3_aa: CSVETGPSGTEAFF

v_call: TRBV19
d_call: .
clone_size: .
j_call: TRBJ2-2
cdr3_nt: TGTGCCAGTACCAGACGGGGTACTGACACCGGGGAGCTGTTTTTT
cdr3_aa: CASTRRGTDTGELFF

v_call: TRBV27
d_call: TRBD2
clone_size: .
j_call: TRBJ2-1
cdr3_nt: TGTGCCAGCAGCGGGGGGAGCTCCTACAATGAGCAGTTCTTC
cdr3_aa: CASSGGSSYNEQFF

v_call: TRBV4-1
d_call: TRBD2
clone_size: .
j_call: TRBJ2-2
cdr3_nt: TGCGCCAGCAGCCAAGATAAGCGGGGGGGCCGTAAGGCCGGGGAGCTGTTTTTT
cdr3_aa: CASSQDKRGGRKAGELFF

v_call: TRBV5-4
d_call: .
clone_size: .
j_call: TRBJ2-5
cdr3_nt: TGTGCCAGCAGCTTGGGTGGTACAGTGGCCCAAGAGACCCAGTACTTC
cdr3_aa: CASSLGGTVAQETQYF

v_call: TRBV2
d_call: .
clone_size: .
j_call: TRBJ1-2
cdr3_nt: TGTGCCAGCAGTGTGGGGGGGCTGAGCTATGGCTACACCTTC
cdr3_aa: CASSVGGLSYGYTF

v_call: TRBV12-3/TRBV12-4
d_call: TRBD2
clone_size: .
j_call: TRBJ2-3
cdr3_nt: TGTGCCAGCAGTACCAGCGGGGCGAATACGCAGTATTTT
cdr3_aa: CASSTSGANTQYF

v_call: TRBV4-1
d_call: .
clone_size: .
j_call: TRBJ1-4
cdr3_nt: TGCGCCAGCAGCCAAGATCCGATAGCAACTAATGAAAAACTGTTTTTT
cdr3_aa: CASSQDPIATNEKLFF

v_call: TRBV28
d_call: .
clone_size: .
j_call: TRBJ1-5
cdr3_nt: TGTGCCAGCAGGAAGGGGGGGGTAAGCAATCAGCCCCAGCATTTT
cdr3_aa: CASRKGGVSNQPQHF

v_call: TRBV7-9
d_call: .
clone_size: .
j_call: TRBJ2-1
cdr3_nt: TGTGCCAGCAGCTTAGACAGGCGTACATGGTTCTTC
cdr3_aa: CASSLDRRTWFF

v_call: TRBV7-9
d_call: TRBD2
clone_size: .
j_call: TRBJ2-1
cdr3_nt: TGTGCCAGCAGCTTCACTAGCGGGGGGAACAATGAGCAGTTCTTC
cdr3_aa: CASSFTSGGNNEQFF

v_call: TRBV14
d_call: .
clone_size: .
j_call: TRBJ1-2
cdr3_nt: TGTGCCAGCAGCAGAACCAGGAATGGCTACACCTTC
cdr3_aa: CASSRTRNGYTF

v_call: TRBV9
d_call: .
clone_size: .
j_call: TRBJ1-3
cdr3_nt: TGTGCCAGCAGCGTAGGGCAGGCCTCTGGAAACACCATATATTTT
cdr3_aa: CASSVGQASGNTIYF

v_call: TRBV4-2
d_call: .
clone_size: .
j_call: TRBJ2-1
cdr3_nt: TGTGCCAGCAGCCAAGAGTGGGCGGGGGCGAGTAATGAGCAGTTCTTC
cdr3_aa: CASSQEWAGASNEQFF

v_call: TRBV5-1
d_call: .
clone_size: .
j_call: TRBJ2-6
cdr3_nt: TGCGCCAGCAGCTTGGGTTCCGGGTCCGGGGCCAACGTCCTGACTTTC
cdr3_aa: CASSLGSGSGANVLTF

v_call: TRBV19
d_call: .
clone_size: .
j_call: TRBJ1-2
cdr3_nt: TGTGCCAGTAGTATTGGTCCCATTGAGAACTATGGCTACACCTTC
cdr3_aa: CASSIGPIENYGYTF

v_call: TRBV19
d_call: .
clone_size: few
j_call: TRBJ2-5
cdr3_nt: TGTGCCAGTAGTTCCGAGGTCCAAGAGACCCAGTACTTC
cdr3_aa: CASSSEVQETQYF

v_call: TRBV19
d_call: TRBD1
clone_size: .
j_call: TRBJ1-2
cdr3_nt: TGTGCCAGTAGTGTGACAGGGGGCAATTTGAATGGCTACACCTTC
cdr3_aa: CASSVTGGNLNGYTF

v_call: TRBV12-3/TRBV12-4
d_call: .
clone_size: .
j_call: TRBJ1-2
cdr3_nt: TGTGCCAGCAGTTTAGGACAGAGCTATGGCTACACCTTC
cdr3_aa: CASSLGQSYGYTF

v_call: TRBV2
d_call: .
clone_size: few
j_call: TRBJ1-5
cdr3_nt: TGTGCCACCTCTTACGTTCGGGATCAGCCCCAGCATTTT
cdr3_aa: CATSYVRDQPQHF

v_call: TRBV28
d_call: .
clone_size: .
j_call: TRBJ1-1
cdr3_nt: TGTGCCAGCAGTTTATTCCAGGGGAACACTGAAGCTTTCTTT
cdr3_aa: CASSLFQGNTEAFF

v_call: TRBV6-1
d_call: .
clone_size: .
j_call: TRBJ2-2
cdr3_nt: TGTGCCAGCAGTGTAACCTTCGGTTCAGGCACCGGGGAGCTGTTTTTT
cdr3_aa: CASSVTFGSGTGELFF

v_call: TRBV28
d_call: TRBD1
clone_size: few
j_call: TRBJ1-6
cdr3_nt: TGTGCCAGCAGTTTAATCCGGACAGGGGGCGTTTCACCCCTCCACTTT
cdr3_aa: CASSLIRTGGVSPLHF

v_call: TRBV4-1
d_call: TRBD1
clone_size: .
j_call: TRBJ1-3
cdr3_nt: TGCGCCAGCAGCCCTCGGACAGGGTCAGGAAACACCATATATTTT
cdr3_aa: CASSPRTGSGNTIYF

v_call: TRBV19
d_call: .
clone_size: few
j_call: TRBJ1-1
cdr3_nt: TGTGCCAGTAACTCGGGGGGGGGACAAGTGAACACTGAAGCTTTCTTT
cdr3_aa: CASNSGGGQVNTEAFF

v_call: TRBV5-8
d_call: .
clone_size: .
j_call: TRBJ1-5
cdr3_nt: TGTGCCAGCAACAACGTGTACGGGGGGAACTGGGATCAGCCCCAGCATTTT
cdr3_aa: CASNNVYGGNWDQPQHF

v_call: TRBV9
d_call: .
clone_size: .
j_call: TRBJ2-1
cdr3_nt: TGTGCCAGCAGCGCCCCGACACAAAGCTCCTACAATGAGCAGTTCTTC
cdr3_aa: CASSAPTQSSYNEQFF

v_call: TRBV10-3
d_call: .
clone_size: .
j_call: TRBJ1-4
cdr3_nt: TGTGCCATCAGTGAGTCGGGTCAGGGGCCTCGAAAACTGTTTTTT
cdr3_aa: CAISESGQGPRKLFF

v_call: TRBV2
d_call: TRBD1
clone_size: .
j_call: TRBJ1-5
cdr3_nt: TGTGCCAGCAGGGGTACAGGGGGGTATCAGCCCCAGCATTTT
cdr3_aa: CASRGTGGYQPQHF

v_call: TRBV19
d_call: .
clone_size: .
j_call: TRBJ1-4
cdr3_nt: TGTGCCAGTAGTTCCCCCCACAGGGATGGGAATGAAAAACTGTTTTTT
cdr3_aa: CASSSPHRDGNEKLFF

v_call: TRBV10-3
d_call: .
clone_size: .
j_call: TRBJ1-1
cdr3_nt: TGTGCCATCAGTGACCACGGAGGGAACACTGAAGCTTTCTTT
cdr3_aa: CAISDHGGNTEAFF

v_call: TRBV19
d_call: TRBD1
clone_size: .
j_call: TRBJ2-3
cdr3_nt: TGTGCCAGTAGTCCCGACAGGGGGCGCGGGGATACGCAGTATTTT
cdr3_aa: CASSPDRGRGDTQYF

v_call: TRBV5-1
d_call: .
clone_size: .
j_call: TRBJ2-2
cdr3_nt: TGCGCCAGCAGCCCCGACCCGGACTTAGGTTATGTGGCCGGGGAGCTGTTTTTT
cdr3_aa: CASSPDPDLGYVAGELFF